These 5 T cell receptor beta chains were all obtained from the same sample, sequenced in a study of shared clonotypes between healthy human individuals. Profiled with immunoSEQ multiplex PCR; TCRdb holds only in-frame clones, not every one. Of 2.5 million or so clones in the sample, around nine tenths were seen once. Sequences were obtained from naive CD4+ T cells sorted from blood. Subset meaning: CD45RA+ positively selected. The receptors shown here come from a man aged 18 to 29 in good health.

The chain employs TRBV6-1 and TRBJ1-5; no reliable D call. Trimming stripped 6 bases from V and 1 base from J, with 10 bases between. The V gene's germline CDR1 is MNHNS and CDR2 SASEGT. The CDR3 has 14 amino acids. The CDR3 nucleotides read TGTGCCAGCAGACCGACGGCCAGCAATCAGCCCCAGCATTTT. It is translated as CASRPTASNQPQHF.

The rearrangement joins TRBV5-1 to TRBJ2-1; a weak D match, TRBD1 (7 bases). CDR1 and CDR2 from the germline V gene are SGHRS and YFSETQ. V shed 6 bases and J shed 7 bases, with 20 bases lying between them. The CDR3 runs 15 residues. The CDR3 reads CASTFETGTWNEQFF. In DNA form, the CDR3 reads TGCGCCAGCACCTTCGAGACAGGGACTTGGAATGAGCAGTTCTTC.

The CDR3 spells CASSDSRDSSPYEQYF. CDR3 sequence (DNA): TGTGCCAGCAGTGACTCCCGGGACAGCAGTCCCTACGAGCAGTACTTC. The chain couples TRBV28 to TRBJ2-7, with 7 bases fitting TRBD1. The CDR3 is 16 amino acids. Unmatched junction bases numbered 12, after V lost 5 bases and J lost 2 bases. Germline CDR1 and CDR2: MDHEN and SYDVKM.

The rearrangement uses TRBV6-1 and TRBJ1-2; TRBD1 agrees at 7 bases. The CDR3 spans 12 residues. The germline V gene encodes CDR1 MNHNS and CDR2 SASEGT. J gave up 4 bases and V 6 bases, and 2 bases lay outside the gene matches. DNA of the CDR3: TGTGCCAGCAGACAGGGGAGCTATGGCTACACCTTC. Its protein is CASRQGSYGYTF.

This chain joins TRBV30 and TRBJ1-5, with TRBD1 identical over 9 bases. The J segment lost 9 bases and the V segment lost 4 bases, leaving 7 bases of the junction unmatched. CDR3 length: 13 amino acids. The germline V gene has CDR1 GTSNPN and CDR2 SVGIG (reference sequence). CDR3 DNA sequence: TGTGCCTGGATGGGGGGACAGGGAGGGCCCCAGCATTTT. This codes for CAWMGGQGGPQHF.